Listed here are 2 T cell receptor beta chains from one sample, sequenced in a study of Ad26.COV2.S vaccination and SARS-CoV-2 variants. Some clones are missing from TCRdb's copy, which holds only in-frame ones; the method was immunoSEQ multiplex PCR. Of roughly 400,000 clones in the sample, roughly 90% were seen once. Treatment specified: roughly 18 received Ad26.COV2.S at low or high dose, single or two shots; about 5 received placebo; per-sample allocation not given. Following the first vaccine or placebo injection, samples were taken on day 63. The starting material was peripheral blood, obtained in a trial of Ad26.COV2.S vaccine versus placebo. Source of these receptors: a person aged 18-65 years who received the Ad26.COV2.S COVID-19 vaccine or a placebo.

The V and J genes are TRBV6-6 and TRBJ2-7, with D perhaps TRBD2 (5 bases). This CDR3 comprises 16 residues. Trimming shortened V by 5 bases and J by 7 bases, and 24 bases separated the two germline ends. Germline-derived CDR1 and CDR2 are MNHNY and SVGAGI (reference sequence). The CDR3 nucleotides are TGTGCCAGCAGTCTTCTCACTAGACGCCCGGAGCGAGAGCAGTACTTC. Encoded protein: CASSLLTRRPEREQYF.

The chain combines TRBV19 with TRBJ1-2; D perhaps matches TRBD1 (6 bases). Germline V CDR1 and CDR2: LNHDA, SQIVND (reference sequence). There are 15 residues in the CDR3. Trimming removed 5 bases at V and 2 bases at J, with 15 bases between. The CDR3 spells CASSDARGRNYGYTF. DNA of the CDR3: TGTGCCAGTAGTGATGCCAGGGGACGGAACTATGGCTACACCTTC. Variable domain in full (rest from reference TRBV19 and TRBJ1-2): DGGITQSPKYLFRKEGQNVTLSCEQNLNHDAMYWYRQDPGQGLRLIYYSQIVNDFQKGDIAEGYSVSREKKESFPLTVTSAQKNPTAFYLCASSDARGRNYGYTFGSGTRLTVV.